This T cell receptor (beta chain) was observed in a study of OX40 agonist ivuxolimab in advanced cancers. Here immunoSEQ multiplex PCR was the method, and the copy in TCRdb shows in-frame clones only, minus some. Seen here are about 44,000 clones, about 90% observed once, and the top ten hold 0.38%. CDR1 is SGHDT, CDR2 YYEEEE, per germline. The CDR3 covers 14 residues. The germline V and J ends were trimmed by 4 bases and 5 bases, with 13 bases remaining between them. The sequence came from an adult with an advanced solid tumor such as melanoma, head and neck, liver or kidney cancer. The chain couples TRBV5-6 to TRBJ2-1; a weak D match, TRBD2 (5 bases). The specimen was CD4+ or CD8+ T cells sorted from blood, collected in a trial of the OX40 agonist ivuxolimab. The CDR3 protein is CASSQLENHNEQFF. The CDR3 DNA is TGTGCCAGCAGCCAACTAGAAAACCACAATGAGCAGTTCTTC.